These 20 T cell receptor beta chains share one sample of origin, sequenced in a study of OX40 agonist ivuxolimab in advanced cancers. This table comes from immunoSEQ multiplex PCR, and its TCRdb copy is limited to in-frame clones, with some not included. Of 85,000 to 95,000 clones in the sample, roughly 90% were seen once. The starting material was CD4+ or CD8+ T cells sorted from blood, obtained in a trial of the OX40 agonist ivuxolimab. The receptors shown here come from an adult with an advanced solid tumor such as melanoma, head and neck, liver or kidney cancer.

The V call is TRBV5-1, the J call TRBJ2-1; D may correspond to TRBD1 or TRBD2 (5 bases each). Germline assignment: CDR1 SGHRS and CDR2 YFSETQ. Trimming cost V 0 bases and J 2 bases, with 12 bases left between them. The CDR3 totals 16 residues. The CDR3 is CASSLVSGTTYNEQFF. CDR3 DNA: TGCGCCAGCAGCTTGGTATCGGGGACGACCTACAATGAGCAGTTCTTC.

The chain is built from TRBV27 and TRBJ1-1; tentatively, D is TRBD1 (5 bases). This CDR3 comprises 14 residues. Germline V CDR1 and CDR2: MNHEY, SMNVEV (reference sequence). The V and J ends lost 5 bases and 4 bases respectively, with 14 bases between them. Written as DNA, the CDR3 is TGTGCCAGCAGTCCGAGACCAGGGCGCACTGAAGCTTTCTTT. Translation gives CASSPRPGRTEAFF.

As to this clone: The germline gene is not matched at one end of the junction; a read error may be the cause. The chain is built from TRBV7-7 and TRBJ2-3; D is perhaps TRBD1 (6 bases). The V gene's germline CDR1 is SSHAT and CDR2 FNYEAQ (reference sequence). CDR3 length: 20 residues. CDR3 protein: CASSLGPGHKCIVSTDTQYF. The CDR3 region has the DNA TGTGCTAGCAGCTTAGGACCGGGACACAAATGTATAGTAAGCACAGATACGCAGTATTTT.

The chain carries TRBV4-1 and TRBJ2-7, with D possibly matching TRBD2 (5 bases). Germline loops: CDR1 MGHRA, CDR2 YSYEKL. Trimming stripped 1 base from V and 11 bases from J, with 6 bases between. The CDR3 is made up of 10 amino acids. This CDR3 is CASSQVREYF. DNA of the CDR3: TGCGCCAGCAGCCAAGTGCGGGAGTACTTC.

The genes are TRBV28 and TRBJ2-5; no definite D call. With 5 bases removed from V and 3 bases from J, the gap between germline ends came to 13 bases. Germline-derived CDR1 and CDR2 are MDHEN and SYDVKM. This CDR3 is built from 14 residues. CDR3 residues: CASSPWTLKETQYF. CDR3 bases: TGTGCCAGCAGTCCCTGGACCCTTAAAGAGACCCAGTACTTC.

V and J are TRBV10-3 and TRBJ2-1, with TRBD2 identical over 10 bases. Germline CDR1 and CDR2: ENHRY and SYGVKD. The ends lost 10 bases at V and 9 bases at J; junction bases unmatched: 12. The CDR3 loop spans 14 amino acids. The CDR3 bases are TGTGCCACTCTACAGCGGGAGGGCCCATCTGAGCAGTTCTTC. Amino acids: CATLQREGPSEQFF.

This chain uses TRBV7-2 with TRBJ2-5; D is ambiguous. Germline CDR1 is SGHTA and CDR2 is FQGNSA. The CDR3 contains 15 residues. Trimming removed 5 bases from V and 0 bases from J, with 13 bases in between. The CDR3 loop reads CASSPSGLYQETQYF. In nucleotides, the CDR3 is TGTGCCAGCAGCCCGTCCGGCTTGTACCAAGAGACCCAGTACTTC.

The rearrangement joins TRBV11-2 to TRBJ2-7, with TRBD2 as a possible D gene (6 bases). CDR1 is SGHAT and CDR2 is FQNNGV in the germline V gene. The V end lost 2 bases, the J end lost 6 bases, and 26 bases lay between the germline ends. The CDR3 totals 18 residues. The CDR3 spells CASSLPRGGGRPLFEQYF. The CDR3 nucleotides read TGTGCCAGCAGCTTACCTCGGGGAGGAGGACGACCTTTGTTCGAGCAGTACTTC.

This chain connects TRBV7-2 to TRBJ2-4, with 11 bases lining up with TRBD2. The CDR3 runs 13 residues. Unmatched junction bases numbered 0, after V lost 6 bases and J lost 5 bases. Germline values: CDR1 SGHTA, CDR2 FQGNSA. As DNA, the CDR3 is TGTGCCAGCAGGGGACTAGCGGAAAACATTCAGTACTTC. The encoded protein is CASRGLAENIQYF. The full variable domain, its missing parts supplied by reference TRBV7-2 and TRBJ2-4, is GAGVSQSPSNKVTEKGKDVELRCDPISGHTALYWYRQSLGQGLEFLIYFQGNSAPDKSGLPSDRFSAERTGGSVSTLTIQRTQQEDSAVYLCASRGLAENIQYFGAGTRLSVL.

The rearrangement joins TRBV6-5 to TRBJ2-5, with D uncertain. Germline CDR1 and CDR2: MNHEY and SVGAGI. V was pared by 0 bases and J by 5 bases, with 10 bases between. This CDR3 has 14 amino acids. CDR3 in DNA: TGTGCCAGCAGTTACTCGTGGGGATTGGAGACCCAGTACTTC. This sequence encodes CASSYSWGLETQYF.

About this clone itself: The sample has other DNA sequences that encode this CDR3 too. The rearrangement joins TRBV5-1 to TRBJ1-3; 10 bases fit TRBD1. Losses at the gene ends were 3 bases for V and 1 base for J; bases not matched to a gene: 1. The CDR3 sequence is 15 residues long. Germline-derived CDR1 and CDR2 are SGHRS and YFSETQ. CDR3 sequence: CASSSGQGSGNTIYF. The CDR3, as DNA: TGCGCCAGCAGCTCGGGACAGGGGTCTGGAAACACCATATATTTT.

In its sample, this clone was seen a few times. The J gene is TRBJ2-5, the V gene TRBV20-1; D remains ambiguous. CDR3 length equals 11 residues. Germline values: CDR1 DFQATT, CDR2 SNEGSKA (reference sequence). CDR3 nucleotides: TGCAGGGTCCTTGTGGGAGAGACCCAGTACTTC. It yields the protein CRVLVGETQYF.

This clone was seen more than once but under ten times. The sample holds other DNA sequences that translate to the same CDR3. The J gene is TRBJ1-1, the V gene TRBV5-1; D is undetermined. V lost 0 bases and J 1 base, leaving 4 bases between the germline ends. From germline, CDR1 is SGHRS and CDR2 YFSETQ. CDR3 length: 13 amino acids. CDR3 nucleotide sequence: TGCGCCAGCAGCTTGGGAGGGAACACTGAAGCTTTCTTT. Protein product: CASSLGGNTEAFF.

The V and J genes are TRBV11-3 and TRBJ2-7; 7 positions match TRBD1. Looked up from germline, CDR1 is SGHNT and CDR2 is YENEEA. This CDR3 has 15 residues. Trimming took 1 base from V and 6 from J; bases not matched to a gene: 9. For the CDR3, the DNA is TGTGCCAGCAGCTTAGGACAGGGCGGATACTCCGAGCAGTACTTC. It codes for CASSLGQGGYSEQYF.

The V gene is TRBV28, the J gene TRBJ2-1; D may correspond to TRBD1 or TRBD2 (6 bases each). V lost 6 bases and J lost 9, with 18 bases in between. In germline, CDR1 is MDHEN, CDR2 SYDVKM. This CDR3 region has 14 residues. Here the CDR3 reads CASRGGGYLGEQFF. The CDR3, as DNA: TGTGCCAGCAGAGGGGGAGGTTATTTGGGTGAGCAGTTCTTC. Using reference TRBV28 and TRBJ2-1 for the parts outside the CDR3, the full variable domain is DVKVTQSSRYLVKRTGEKVFLECVQDMDHENMFWYRQDPGLGLRLIYFSYDVKMKEKGDIPEGYSVSREKKERFSLILESASTNQTSMYLCASRGGGYLGEQFFGPGTRLTVL.

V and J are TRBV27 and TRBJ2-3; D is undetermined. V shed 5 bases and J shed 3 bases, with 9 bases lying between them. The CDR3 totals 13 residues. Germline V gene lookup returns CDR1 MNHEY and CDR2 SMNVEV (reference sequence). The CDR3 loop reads CASSRATTDTQYF. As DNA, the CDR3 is TGTGCCAGCAGTAGGGCTACGACAGATACGCAGTATTTT.

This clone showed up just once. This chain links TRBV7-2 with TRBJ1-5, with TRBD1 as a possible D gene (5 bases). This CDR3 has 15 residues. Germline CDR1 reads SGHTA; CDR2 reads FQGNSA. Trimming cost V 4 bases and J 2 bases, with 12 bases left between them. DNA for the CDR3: TGTGCCAGCAGCTCCAGGGTCTCTGGCAATCAGCCCCAGCATTTT. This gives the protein CASSSRVSGNQPQHF.

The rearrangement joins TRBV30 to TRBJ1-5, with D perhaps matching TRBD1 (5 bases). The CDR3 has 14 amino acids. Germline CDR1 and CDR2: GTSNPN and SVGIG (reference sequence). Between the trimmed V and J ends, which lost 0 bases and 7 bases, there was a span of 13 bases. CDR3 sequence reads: CAWSVAGPGQPQHF. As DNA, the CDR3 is TGTGCCTGGAGTGTCGCAGGGCCGGGACAGCCCCAGCATTTT.

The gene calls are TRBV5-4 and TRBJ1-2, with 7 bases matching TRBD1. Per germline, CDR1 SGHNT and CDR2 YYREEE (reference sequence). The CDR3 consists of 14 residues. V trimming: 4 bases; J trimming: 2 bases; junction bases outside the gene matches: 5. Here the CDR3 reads CASSGGQLNYGYTF. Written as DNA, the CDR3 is TGTGCCAGCAGCGGGGGACAGTTAAACTATGGCTACACCTTC.

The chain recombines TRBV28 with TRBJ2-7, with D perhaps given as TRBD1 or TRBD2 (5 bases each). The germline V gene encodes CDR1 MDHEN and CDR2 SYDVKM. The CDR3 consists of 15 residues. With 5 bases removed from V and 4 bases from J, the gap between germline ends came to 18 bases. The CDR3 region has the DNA TGTGCCAGCAGTCCCGGGACCGCACGACGATACGAGCAGTACTTC. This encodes CASSPGTARRYEQYF.